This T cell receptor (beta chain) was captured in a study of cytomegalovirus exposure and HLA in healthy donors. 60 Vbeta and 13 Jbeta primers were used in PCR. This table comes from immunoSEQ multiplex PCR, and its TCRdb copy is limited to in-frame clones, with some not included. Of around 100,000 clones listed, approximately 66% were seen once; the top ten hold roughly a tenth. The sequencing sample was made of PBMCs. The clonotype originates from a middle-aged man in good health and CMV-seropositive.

CDR3 sequence reads: CASSQDRRATNEKLFF. The CDR3 DNA sequence: TGCGCCAGCAGCCAGGACAGGCGTGCAACTAATGAAAAACTGTTTTTT. The chain couples TRBV5-1 to TRBJ1-4; the match to TRBD1 covers 7 bases. Germline loops: CDR1 SGHRS, CDR2 YFSETQ. This CDR3 spans 16 amino acids. The V gene end was trimmed by 4 bases and the J gene end by 0 bases; junction bases not matched to a gene: 6.